Described below is a single TCR beta chain sequence and its context. Authors' analysis steps: Counts of nucleated cells, estimated from reference gene primer amplification, were obtained. Here immunoSEQ multiplex PCR was the method, and the copy in TCRdb shows in-frame clones only, minus some. The DNA was the basis for D and trimming; V, J and clone size are from that table. The sample yields 240,000 or so clones, about 80% seen once. The data originate from a study of blood T cell repertoires in COVID-19. Study background: COVID-19 samples from acute and convalescent phases originated in the United States, Italy and Spain.

The germline V gene has CDR1 WNHNN and CDR2 SYGVQD (reference sequence). This CDR3 has 15 amino acids. V shed 0 bases and J 6 bases; nucleotides not matched to a gene: 4. The material sequenced was peripheral blood. This clonotype was sampled from an elderly woman with acute or convalescent COVID-19. The V gene is TRBV10-1, the J gene TRBJ2-3, with TRBD2 matching over 9 bases. CDR3 residues: CASSESAGGGDTQYF. CDR3 nucleotide sequence: TGCGCCAGCAGTGAGTCGGCGGGGGGGGGCGATACGCAGTATTTT.